This T cell receptor (beta chain) derives from a study of T cells expressing NK-cell markers (dated by TCRdb to 2018 to 2020). In terms of the full investigation: TCR beta-chain repertoires were profiled in sorted CD3+CD56+NKG2C+, CD3+CD56+NKG2C- and CD3+CD56-NKG2C+ T-cell subsets from fewer than 10 donors. Seven of the eight sequenced donors were HCMV-seropositive and one was HCMV-seronegative. Randomly selected healthy volunteers, three men and five women, were used as the eight sequenced donors. Sequencing of the libraries produced 2 x 150 bp reads on Illumina HiSeq 2000/2500, MiSeq or NextSeq. Paper-wide results and their limitations: Those dominant clonotypes were again the most abundant among CD3+CD56-NKG2C+ cells in four donors, at 28.3-60.1%. In roughly 6 donors, the dominant CD3+CD56+NKG2C+ clonotypes were found to rank among the top 10 CD8+ clonotypes and to make up about 1.0-7.5% of CD8+ T cells. It remained unclear whether the expanded NKG2C-expressing T cell clones were specific for HCMV antigens.

HCMV serostatus was determined by detecting HCMV-specific IgG in serum with a commercial ELISA kit. Ficoll density gradient centrifugation was used to isolate peripheral blood mononuclear cells from blood. For sequencing, an Illumina HiSeq 2000 was employed. TCR beta cDNA libraries were prepared using 5'RACE template switching, which introduced a universal primer site and unique molecular identifiers. Priming for cDNA synthesis came from the TCR beta constant segment, and two successive PCR amplification steps followed. On the authors' methods: Reads were demultiplexed and grouped by UMI with MIGEC, and clonotypes were assembled and quantified with MiTCR. To exclude erroneous sequences, any TCR cDNA sequence not supported by at least two reads was discarded. The tcR package was used for downstream repertoire analysis, and clonotypes were matched between fractions using CDR3 nucleotide sequence together with V segment. VDJmatch was used to annotate antigen specificity against VDJdb, with one amino acid substitution in CDR3 permitted. TCRdb reprocessed the reads and assigns one entry to each CDR3 protein sequence, leaving out DNA. The V and J calls and clone size come from TCRdb's table, not from the authors' own analysis. The sample table on file contains roughly 160,000 distinct CDR3 sequences. The top ten clonotypes cover roughly 20% of the sample.

Comment on this clonotype: Its cognate antigen has yet to be identified.

From the cysteine up to the phenylalanine, the CDR3 has a length of 13 residues. No DNA accompanies this entry. Sequences ENHRY (CDR1) and SYGVKD (CDR2) are obtained from the germline V gene. This sequence was found in a woman between 18 and 70 years old in good health. The chain joins TRBV10-3 to TRBJ2-7; TCRdb proposes TRBD2, but this gene call is untestable without DNA. Sequencing input: blood T cells: a sorted CD56 or NKG2C T cell subset, CD4+ or CD8+ T cells, or bulk PBMC T cells (not recorded which). The CDR3 protein: CAITSSPIYEQYF.